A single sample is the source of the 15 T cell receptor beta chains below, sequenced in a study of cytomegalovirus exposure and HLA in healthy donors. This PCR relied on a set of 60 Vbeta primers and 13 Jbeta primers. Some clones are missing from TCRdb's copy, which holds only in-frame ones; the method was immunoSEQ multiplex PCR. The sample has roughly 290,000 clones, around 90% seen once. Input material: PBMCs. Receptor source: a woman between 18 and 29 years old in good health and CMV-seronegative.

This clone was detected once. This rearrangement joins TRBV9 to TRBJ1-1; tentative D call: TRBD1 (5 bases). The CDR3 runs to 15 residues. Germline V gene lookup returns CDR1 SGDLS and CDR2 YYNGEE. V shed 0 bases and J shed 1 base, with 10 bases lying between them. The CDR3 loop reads CASSVGGTRNTEAFF. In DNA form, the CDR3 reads TGTGCCAGCAGCGTAGGGGGCACACGGAACACTGAAGCTTTCTTT. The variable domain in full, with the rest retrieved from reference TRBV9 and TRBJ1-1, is DSGVTQTPKHLITATGQRVTLRCSPRSGDLSVYWYQQSLDQGLQFLIQYYNGEERAKGNILERFSAQQFPDLHSELNLSSLELGDSALYFCASSVGGTRNTEAFFGQGTRLTVV.

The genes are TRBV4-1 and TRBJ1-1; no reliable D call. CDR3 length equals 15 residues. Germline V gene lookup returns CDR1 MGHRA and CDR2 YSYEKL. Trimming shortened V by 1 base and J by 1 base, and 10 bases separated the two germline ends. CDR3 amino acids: CASSQGVDSNTEAFF. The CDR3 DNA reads TGCGCCAGCAGCCAAGGAGTCGACTCGAACACTGAAGCTTTCTTT.

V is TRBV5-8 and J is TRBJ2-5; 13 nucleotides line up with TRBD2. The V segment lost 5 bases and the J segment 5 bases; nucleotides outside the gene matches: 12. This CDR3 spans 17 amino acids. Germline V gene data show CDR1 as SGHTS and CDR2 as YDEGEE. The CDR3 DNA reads TGTGCCAGCAGACAGGGACTAGCGGGACCCTCCGGGGAGACCCAGTACTTC. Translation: CASRQGLAGPSGETQYF.

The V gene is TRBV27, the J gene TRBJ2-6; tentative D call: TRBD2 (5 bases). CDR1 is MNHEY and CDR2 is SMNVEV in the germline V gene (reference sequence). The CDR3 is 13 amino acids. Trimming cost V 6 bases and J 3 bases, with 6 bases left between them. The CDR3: CASRGSGANVLTF. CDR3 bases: TGTGCCAGCAGGGGGAGTGGGGCCAACGTCCTGACTTTC.

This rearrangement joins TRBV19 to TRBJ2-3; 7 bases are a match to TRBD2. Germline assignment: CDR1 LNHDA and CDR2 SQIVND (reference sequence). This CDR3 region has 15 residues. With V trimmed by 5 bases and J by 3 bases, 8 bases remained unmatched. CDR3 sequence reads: CASSSAAGVTDTQYF. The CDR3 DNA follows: TGTGCCAGTAGTTCAGCGGCGGGGGTAACAGATACGCAGTATTTT.

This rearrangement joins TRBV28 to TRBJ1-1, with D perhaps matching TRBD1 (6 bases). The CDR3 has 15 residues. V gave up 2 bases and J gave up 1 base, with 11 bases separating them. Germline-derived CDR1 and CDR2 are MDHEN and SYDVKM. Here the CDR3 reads CASSLTGSTNTEAFF. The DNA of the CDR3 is TGTGCCAGCAGTTTAACAGGGAGTACGAACACTGAAGCTTTCTTT.

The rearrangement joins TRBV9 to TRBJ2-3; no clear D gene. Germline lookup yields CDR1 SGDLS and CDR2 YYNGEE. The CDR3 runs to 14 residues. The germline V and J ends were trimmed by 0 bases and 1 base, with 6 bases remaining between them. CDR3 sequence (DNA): TGTGCCAGCAGCGTAGATGAGGGCACAGATACGCAGTATTTT. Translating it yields CASSVDEGTDTQYF. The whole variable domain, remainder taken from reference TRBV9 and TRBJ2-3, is DSGVTQTPKHLITATGQRVTLRCSPRSGDLSVYWYQQSLDQGLQFLIQYYNGEERAKGNILERFSAQQFPDLHSELNLSSLELGDSALYFCASSVDEGTDTQYFGPGTRLTVL.

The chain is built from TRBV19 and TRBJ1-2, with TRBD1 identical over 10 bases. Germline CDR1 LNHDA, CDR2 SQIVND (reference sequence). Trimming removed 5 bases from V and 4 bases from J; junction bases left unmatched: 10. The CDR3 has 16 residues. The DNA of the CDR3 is TGTGCCAGTAGTCGCCGGGGGAGGGACAGGGGCTATGGCTACACCTTC. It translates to CASSRRGRDRGYGYTF.

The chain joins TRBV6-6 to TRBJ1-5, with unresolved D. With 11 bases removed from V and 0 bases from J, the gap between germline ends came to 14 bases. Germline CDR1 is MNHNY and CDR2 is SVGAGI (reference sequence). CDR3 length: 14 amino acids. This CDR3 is CAGGSGNSNQPQHF. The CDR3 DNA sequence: TGTGCCGGCGGTTCGGGAAATAGCAATCAGCCCCAGCATTTT.

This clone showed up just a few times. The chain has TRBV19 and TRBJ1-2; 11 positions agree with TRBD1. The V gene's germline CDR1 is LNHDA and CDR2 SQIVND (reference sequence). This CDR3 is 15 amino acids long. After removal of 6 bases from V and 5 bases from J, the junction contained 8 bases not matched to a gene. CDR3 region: CASSVAGTGGYGYTF. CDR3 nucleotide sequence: TGTGCCAGTAGCGTAGCCGGGACAGGGGGTTATGGCTACACCTTC.

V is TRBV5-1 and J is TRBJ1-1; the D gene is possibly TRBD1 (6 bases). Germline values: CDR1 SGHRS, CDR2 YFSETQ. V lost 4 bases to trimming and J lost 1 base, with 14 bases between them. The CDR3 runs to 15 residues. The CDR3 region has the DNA TGCGCCAGCAGCGCCTTACAGGGTGGGAACACTGAAGCTTTCTTT. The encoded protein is CASSALQGGNTEAFF.

CDR3 in amino acids: CRVAQGAEAFF. The CDR3 nucleotides read TGCAGGGTAGCACAGGGGGCTGAAGCTTTCTTT. The V gene is TRBV20-1, the J gene TRBJ1-1; TRBD1 matches at 8 bases. CDR1 DFQATT and CDR2 SNEGSKA come from the germline V gene (reference sequence). The length of the CDR3 is 11 residues.

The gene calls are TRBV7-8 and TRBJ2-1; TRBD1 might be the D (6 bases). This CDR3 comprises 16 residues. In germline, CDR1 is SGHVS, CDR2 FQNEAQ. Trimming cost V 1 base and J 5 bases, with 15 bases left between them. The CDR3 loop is CASSLVVYRANNEQFF. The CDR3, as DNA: TGTGCCAGCAGCTTAGTCGTTTACAGGGCCAACAATGAGCAGTTCTTC.

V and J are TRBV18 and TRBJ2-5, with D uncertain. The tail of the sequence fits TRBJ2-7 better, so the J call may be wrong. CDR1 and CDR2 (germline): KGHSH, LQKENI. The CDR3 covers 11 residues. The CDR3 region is CASSSIYEQYF. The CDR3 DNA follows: TGTGCCAGCTCATCAATCTACGAGCAGTACTTC.

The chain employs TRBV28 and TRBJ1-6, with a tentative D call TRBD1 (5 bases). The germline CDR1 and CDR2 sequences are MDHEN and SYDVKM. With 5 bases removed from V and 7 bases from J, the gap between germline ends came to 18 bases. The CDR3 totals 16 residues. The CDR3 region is CASSESPNGGNSPLHF. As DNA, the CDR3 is TGTGCCAGCAGTGAGAGCCCGAATGGGGGGAATTCACCCCTCCACTTT.